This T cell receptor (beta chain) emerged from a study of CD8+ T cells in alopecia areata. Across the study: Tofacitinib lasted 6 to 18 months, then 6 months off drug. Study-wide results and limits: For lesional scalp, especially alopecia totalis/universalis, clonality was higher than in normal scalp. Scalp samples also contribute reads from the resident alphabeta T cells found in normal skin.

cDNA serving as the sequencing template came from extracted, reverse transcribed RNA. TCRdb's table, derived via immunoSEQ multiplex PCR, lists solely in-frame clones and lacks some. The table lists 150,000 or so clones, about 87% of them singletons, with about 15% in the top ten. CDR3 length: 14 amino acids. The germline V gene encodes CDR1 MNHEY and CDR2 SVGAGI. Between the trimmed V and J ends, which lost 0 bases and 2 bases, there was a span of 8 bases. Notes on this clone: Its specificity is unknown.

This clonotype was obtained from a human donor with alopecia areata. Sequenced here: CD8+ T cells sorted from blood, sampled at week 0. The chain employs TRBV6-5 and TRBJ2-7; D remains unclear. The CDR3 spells CASSYSVKTYEQYF. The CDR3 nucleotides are TGTGCCAGCAGTTACTCGGTTAAAACCTACGAGCAGTACTTC.